This TCR beta chain is drawn from a study of HIV-infected patients and healthy controls. Background on the study: Total CDR3 counts per chain did not differ significantly between patients and controls.

Alpha and beta constant-region primers primed reverse transcription of about 0.5 ug RNA. Separate chain-specific third strand synthesis with multiplexing indices produced the alpha and beta libraries. Two random hexamers, added before amplification and joined, formed each molecule's 12-nucleotide barcode. In TCRdb, the 5' RACE reads were re-called with MiXCR into one record per CDR3 protein. The repertoire includes about 9,600 distinct CDR3 sequences, about 5.2% of them detected once, and about 14% sits in the top ten. Whole blood was used without fractionation, so all unsorted peripheral T cells were included. People with immunomodulatory therapy, recent vaccination or treatment interruptions were not enrolled. This material consisted of blood, taken before antiretroviral therapy. The TCR was taken from an adult with HIV infection.

Here the CDR3 DNA reads TGTGCCAGCAGCTTTGTCTCCTACGAGCAGTACTTC. It yields the protein CASSFVSYEQYF. The V and J genes are TRBV7-2 and TRBJ2-7; D is unclear. The CDR3 runs 12 residues. V was pared by 3 bases and J by 0 bases, with 3 bases between. Germline CDR1 and CDR2: SGHTA and FQGNSA.